This is a list of T cell receptor beta chains from one sample in a study of OX40 agonist ivuxolimab in advanced cancers. Only in-frame clones appear in the TCRdb table, and some are missing; sequencing was by immunoSEQ multiplex PCR. In the table there are approximately 60,000 clones, roughly 90% of which are singletons. The specimen comprised CD4+ or CD8+ T cells sorted from blood, sampled in a trial of the OX40 agonist ivuxolimab. The origin of the receptors is an adult with an advanced solid tumor such as melanoma, head and neck, liver or kidney cancer. The CDR3 runs from the conserved cysteine through the conserved F or W. The D gene is left open where the match is weak. Not all rows give a size; the values are once, few, many and, for expanded clones, a class.

d_gene: .; abundance: .; v_gene: TRBV7-3; j_gene: TRBJ2-7; CDR3aa: CASSPRDWATIEQYF; CDR3nt: TGTGCCAGCAGCCCACGGGACTGGGCGACGATCGAGCAGTACTTC
d_gene: .; abundance: .; v_gene: TRBV6-6; j_gene: TRBJ1-5; CDR3aa: CASSPRGYNQPQHF; CDR3nt: TGTGCCAGCAGCCCCCGGGGGTACAATCAGCCCCAGCATTTT
d_gene: .; abundance: .; v_gene: TRBV7-9; j_gene: TRBJ1-4; CDR3aa: CASSLGGTSNEKLFF; CDR3nt: TGTGCCAGCAGCTTAGGGGGGACAAGTAATGAAAAACTGTTTTTT
d_gene: TRBD2; abundance: .; v_gene: TRBV7-2; j_gene: TRBJ2-1; CDR3aa: CASSLGGLAGRYNEQFF; CDR3nt: TGTGCCAGCAGCTTAGGTGGACTAGCGGGTCGCTACAATGAGCAGTTCTTC
d_gene: TRBD1; abundance: .; v_gene: TRBV6-5; j_gene: TRBJ1-4; CDR3aa: CASSRDRVGDEKLFF; CDR3nt: TGTGCCAGCAGTAGGGACAGGGTGGGGGATGAAAAACTGTTTTTT
d_gene: .; abundance: .; v_gene: TRBV5-8; j_gene: TRBJ2-7; CDR3aa: CASSGGRYEQYF; CDR3nt: TGTGCCAGCAGTGGGGGACGGTACGAGCAGTACTTC
d_gene: .; abundance: .; v_gene: TRBV4-2; j_gene: TRBJ1-2; CDR3aa: CASSQVSAWGSGYTF; CDR3nt: TGTGCCAGCAGCCAAGTATCAGCGTGGGGGTCTGGCTACACCTTC
d_gene: TRBD2; abundance: .; v_gene: TRBV6-1; j_gene: TRBJ2-1; CDR3aa: CATSLFSGGAFEQFF; CDR3nt: TGTGCCACAAGCCTATTCAGCGGGGGGGCCTTCGAGCAGTTCTTC
d_gene: TRBD2; abundance: .; v_gene: TRBV9; j_gene: TRBJ2-2; CDR3aa: CASSARRSGGSGELFF; CDR3nt: TGTGCCAGCAGCGCCAGGAGGTCGGGGGGTTCCGGGGAGCTGTTTTTT
d_gene: TRBD2; abundance: .; v_gene: TRBV7-2; j_gene: TRBJ2-7; CDR3aa: CASRPGLAGWSYEQYF; CDR3nt: TGTGCCAGCAGACCGGGACTAGCGGGATGGTCCTACGAGCAGTACTTC
d_gene: .; abundance: .; v_gene: TRBV6-5; j_gene: TRBJ1-1; CDR3aa: CASSWTLNTEAFF; CDR3nt: TGTGCCAGCAGTTGGACACTTAACACTGAAGCTTTCTTT
d_gene: .; abundance: .; v_gene: TRBV6-5; j_gene: TRBJ1-1; CDR3aa: CASWSLKYPNTEAFF; CDR3nt: TGTGCCTCATGGTCACTAAAATACCCGAACACTGAAGCTTTCTTT
d_gene: .; abundance: .; v_gene: TRBV9; j_gene: TRBJ2-5; CDR3aa: CASSVGVVKETQYF; CDR3nt: TGTGCCAGCAGCGTAGGTGTAGTTAAGGAGACCCAGTACTTC
d_gene: TRBD1; abundance: .; v_gene: TRBV18; j_gene: TRBJ2-4; CDR3aa: CASSPIPGQGRNIQYF; CDR3nt: TGTGCCAGCTCCCCAATTCCTGGACAGGGACGAAACATTCAGTACTTC
d_gene: .; abundance: .; v_gene: TRBV20-1; j_gene: TRBJ2-5; CDR3aa: CSAATRGTQYF; CDR3nt: TGCAGTGCCGCTACACGGGGGACCCAGTACTTC
d_gene: .; abundance: once; v_gene: TRBV10-3; j_gene: TRBJ2-5; CDR3aa: CAISESSGLETQYF; CDR3nt: TGTGCCATCAGTGAGTCTTCGGGGCTAGAGACCCAGTACTTC
d_gene: .; abundance: .; v_gene: TRBV9; j_gene: TRBJ2-2; CDR3aa: CASSAANTGELFF; CDR3nt: TGTGCCAGCAGCGCCGCGAACACCGGGGAGCTGTTTTTT
d_gene: .; abundance: .; v_gene: TRBV6-5; j_gene: TRBJ2-1; CDR3aa: CASSFDVGNEQFF; CDR3nt: TGTGCCAGCAGTTTCGACGTGGGCAATGAGCAGTTCTTC
d_gene: .; abundance: .; v_gene: TRBV9; j_gene: TRBJ2-7; CDR3aa: CASSSKASRGDGYEQYF; CDR3nt: TGTGCCAGCAGCTCGAAAGCCAGCAGGGGAGATGGCTACGAGCAGTACTTC
d_gene: .; abundance: .; v_gene: TRBV7-3; j_gene: TRBJ2-3; CDR3aa: CASSLRQRLSTDTQYF; CDR3nt: TGTGCCAGCAGCTTAAGACAGCGACTAAGCACAGATACGCAGTATTTT
d_gene: .; abundance: .; v_gene: TRBV5-1; j_gene: TRBJ2-3; CDR3aa: CASSQVSGAGTDTQYF; CDR3nt: TGCGCCAGCAGCCAAGTGTCGGGGGCTGGCACAGATACGCAGTATTTT
d_gene: TRBD2; abundance: .; v_gene: TRBV29-1; j_gene: TRBJ2-5; CDR3aa: CSVGGLAGGETQYF; CDR3nt: TGCAGCGTTGGAGGGCTAGCGGGGGGAGAGACCCAGTACTTC
d_gene: TRBD1; abundance: .; v_gene: TRBV5-1; j_gene: TRBJ2-3; CDR3aa: CASSQEGTGSLISTDTQYF; CDR3nt: TGCGCCAGCAGCCAGGAGGGGACAGGGAGCCTCATTAGCACAGATACGCAGTATTTT
d_gene: TRBD2; abundance: .; v_gene: TRBV7-9; j_gene: TRBJ2-1; CDR3aa: CASSRASGEYNEQFF; CDR3nt: TGTGCCAGCAGCCGGGCTAGCGGGGAATACAATGAGCAGTTCTTC
d_gene: TRBD1; abundance: .; v_gene: TRBV10-1; j_gene: TRBJ2-1; CDR3aa: CASSPGQVNNEQFF; CDR3nt: TGCGCCAGCAGTCCGGGACAGGTGAACAATGAGCAGTTCTTC
d_gene: .; abundance: .; v_gene: TRBV6-6; j_gene: TRBJ2-1; CDR3aa: CASSYGAREDEQFF; CDR3nt: TGTGCCAGCAGTTACGGTGCCAGGGAGGATGAGCAGTTCTTC
d_gene: .; abundance: .; v_gene: TRBV10-1; j_gene: TRBJ2-1; CDR3aa: CASSELRGGYNEQFF; CDR3nt: TGCGCCAGCAGTGAGTTGAGGGGCGGGTACAATGAGCAGTTCTTC
d_gene: .; abundance: once; v_gene: TRBV7-6; j_gene: TRBJ2-5; CDR3aa: CASSLDQGQNQYF; CDR3nt: TGTGCCAGCAGCTTAGATCAAGGTCAAAACCAGTACTTC
d_gene: TRBD2; abundance: .; v_gene: TRBV7-6; j_gene: TRBJ2-3; CDR3aa: CASSSLAGGRTDTQYF; CDR3nt: TGTGCCAGCAGCAGTTTAGCGGGGGGTCGCACAGATACGCAGTATTTT
d_gene: TRBD2; abundance: .; v_gene: TRBV2; j_gene: TRBJ2-1; CDR3aa: CASRRTSGRFYNEQFF; CDR3nt: TGTGCCAGCAGGCGGACTAGCGGGAGGTTCTACAATGAGCAGTTCTTC
d_gene: .; abundance: .; v_gene: TRBV7-2; j_gene: TRBJ1-1; CDR3aa: CASSFGSNTEAFF; CDR3nt: TGTGCCAGCAGCTTTGGCTCGAACACTGAAGCTTTCTTT
d_gene: .; abundance: .; v_gene: TRBV5-1; j_gene: TRBJ2-7; CDR3aa: CASSLVPGNYEQYF; CDR3nt: TGCGCCAGCAGCTTGGTTCCGGGAAACTACGAGCAGTACTTC